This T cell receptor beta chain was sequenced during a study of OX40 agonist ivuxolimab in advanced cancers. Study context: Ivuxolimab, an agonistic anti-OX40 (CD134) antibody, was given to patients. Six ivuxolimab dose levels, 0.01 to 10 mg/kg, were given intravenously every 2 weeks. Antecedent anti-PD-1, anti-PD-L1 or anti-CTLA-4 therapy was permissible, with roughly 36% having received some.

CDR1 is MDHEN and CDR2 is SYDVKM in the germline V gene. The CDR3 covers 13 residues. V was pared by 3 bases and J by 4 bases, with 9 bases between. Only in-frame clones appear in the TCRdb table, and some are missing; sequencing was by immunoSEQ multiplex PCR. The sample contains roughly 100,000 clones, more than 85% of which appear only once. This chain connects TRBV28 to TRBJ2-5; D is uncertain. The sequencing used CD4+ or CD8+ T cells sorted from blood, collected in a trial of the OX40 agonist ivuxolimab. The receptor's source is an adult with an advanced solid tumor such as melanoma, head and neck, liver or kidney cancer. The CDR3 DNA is TGTGCCAGCAGTTTTCGGGTGCGAGAGACCCAGTACTTC. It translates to CASSFRVRETQYF.